These 19 T cell receptor beta chains were sequenced from one sample in a study of blood T cell repertoires in COVID-19. Repertoires were generated with immunoSEQ multiplex PCR, while TCRdb's copy carries only in-frame clones and drops some. Here the sample spans some 180,000 clones, roughly 90% being singletons. The source material was peripheral blood. The receptors here all came from a man in his fifties with COVID-19, enrolled during active disease.

The chain carries TRBV5-1 and TRBJ2-3, with 8 bases that match TRBD2. The V segment lost 0 bases and the J segment 8 bases; nucleotides outside the gene matches: 8. The CDR3 length is 15 residues. CDR1 is SGHRS, CDR2 YFSETQ, per germline. The CDR3 is CASSLERGPHVTQYF. CDR3 nucleotides: TGCGCCAGCAGCTTGGAGCGGGGGCCTCATGTTACGCAGTATTTT.

This clone was picked up many times. The chain combines TRBV7-9 with TRBJ2-7, with TRBD1 matching over 11 bases. CDR1 is SEHNR and CDR2 is FQNEAQ in the germline V gene (reference sequence). This CDR3 has 16 residues. After removal of 5 bases from V and 6 bases from J, the junction contained 12 bases not matched to a gene. The DNA of the CDR3 is TGTGCCAGCAGCAAGAAGACGGACAGGGGGCCTGGCGAGCAGTACTTC. Encoded protein: CASSKKTDRGPGEQYF.

This clone was observed a few times. The rearrangement joins TRBV5-6 to TRBJ2-7, with TRBD2 identical over 12 bases. With V trimmed by 6 bases and J by 4 bases, 8 bases remained unmatched. Germline loops: CDR1 SGHDT, CDR2 YYEEEE. This CDR3 is 15 amino acids long. CDR3 protein: CASTRLAGVKYEQYF. The CDR3 bases are TGTGCCAGCACCAGACTAGCGGGAGTTAAATACGAGCAGTACTTC.

The chain recombines TRBV3-1 (or the pseudogene TRBV3-2) with TRBJ2-6, with TRBD1 matching over 11 bases. This CDR3 region has 19 residues. The V and J ends lost 2 bases and 0 bases, in that order; junction bases with no gene match: 6. Germline lookup yields CDR1 LGHDT and CDR2 YNNKEL (reference sequence). CDR3 loop: CASSQPKGTGGSGANVLTF. Written as DNA, the CDR3 is TGTGCCAGCAGCCAACCCAAAGGGACAGGGGGCTCTGGGGCCAACGTCCTGACTTTC.

The genes are TRBV10-1 and TRBJ2-2; D call uncertain. The CDR3 spans 13 residues. Per the germline V gene, CDR1 is WNHNN and CDR2 is SYGVQD (reference sequence). Trimming took 8 bases from V and 7 from J, leaving 14 bases between them. The CDR3 nucleotides are TGCGCCAGCGCACAAGATGGTTACGGGGAGCTGTTTTTT. It specifies CASAQDGYGELFF.

This sequence joins TRBV2 and TRBJ1-2; 7 bases match TRBD1. CDR1 and CDR2 (germline): SNHLY, FYNNEI. Germline trimming cut 5 bases from V and 4 bases from J; bases unmatched to any gene: 7. The CDR3 runs to 14 residues. The CDR3 coding sequence is TGTGCCAGCAGTCGGGACAGCCTGGGCTATGGCTACACCTTC. Its translation: CASSRDSLGYGYTF.

The chain links TRBV6-5 to TRBJ2-2, with TRBD1 as a possible D gene (5 bases). Germline loops: CDR1 MNHEY, CDR2 SVGAGI. This CDR3 has 14 residues. Trimming shortened V by 7 bases and J by 2 bases, and 11 bases separated the two germline ends. The CDR3 is CASKRQRNTGELFF. In DNA, the CDR3 is TGTGCCAGCAAGAGACAGAGAAACACCGGGGAGCTGTTTTTT.

V usage is TRBV19 and J usage is TRBJ2-3, with D perhaps matching TRBD1 (6 bases). Germline V gene data show CDR1 as LNHDA and CDR2 as SQIVND (reference sequence). Deletions cut 8 bases from V and 7 bases from J, with 16 bases between. CDR3 size: 13 residues. CDR3 protein: CASAGAGVHTQYF. The CDR3 DNA sequence: TGTGCCAGTGCTGGGGCAGGGGTACATACGCAGTATTTT.

This clone came up a few times. The rearrangement links TRBV6-6 to TRBJ2-5; TRBD1 agrees at 8 bases. From germline, CDR1 is MNHNY and CDR2 SVGAGI (reference sequence). Trimming at V came to 4 bases and at J to 1 base, leaving 2 bases not matched to a gene. This CDR3 spans 14 amino acids. CDR3 sequence reads: CASSWTGSQETQYF. CDR3 nucleotide sequence: TGTGCCAGCAGTTGGACAGGGTCCCAAGAGACCCAGTACTTC.

The genes are TRBV29-1 and TRBJ2-1, with a possible D match to TRBD2 (5 bases). The CDR3 sequence is 14 residues long. V lost 2 bases and J 8 bases, leaving 16 bases between the germline ends. CDR1 and CDR2 from the germline V gene are SQVTM and ANQGSEA. The CDR3 bases are TGCAGCGTTGAAAGGAGGTTAGCTGGGGATGAGCAGTTCTTC. Residues: CSVERRLAGDEQFF.

The chain recombines TRBV7-3 with TRBJ2-2; D is perhaps TRBD2 (6 bases). The germline V gene encodes CDR1 SGHTA and CDR2 FQGTGA. The CDR3 sequence is 15 residues long. Trimming shortened V by 5 bases and J by 5 bases, and 15 bases separated the two germline ends. CDR3 nucleotide sequence: TGTGCCAGCAGCCGTAATACTGGAGGGACCGGGGAGCTGTTTTTT. This translates into CASSRNTGGTGELFF.

The J gene is TRBJ2-7, the V gene TRBV5-1, with TRBD1 matching 9 bases. This CDR3 comprises 15 residues. Germline V gene data show CDR1 as SGHRS and CDR2 as YFSETQ. Trimming took 0 bases from V and 5 from J; bases not matched to a gene: 6. In nucleotides, the CDR3 is TGCGCCAGCAGCTTGGACGGACAGGGGTTCGACGAGCAGTACTTC. Encoded protein: CASSLDGQGFDEQYF.

The chain is built from TRBV5-1 and TRBJ2-7; the match to TRBD1 covers 11 bases. Germline trimming cut 0 bases from V and 2 bases from J; bases unmatched to any gene: 10. The V gene's germline CDR1 is SGHRS and CDR2 YFSETQ. The CDR3 runs to 18 residues. This CDR3 is CASSLGPPPGQGAYEQYF. The CDR3 bases are TGCGCCAGCAGCTTGGGTCCACCTCCGGGACAGGGGGCCTACGAGCAGTACTTC.

V usage is TRBV19 and J usage is TRBJ2-7, with 12 bases fitting TRBD2. V gave up 4 bases and J gave up 4 bases; unmatched junction bases: 8. The CDR3 is 16 residues long. Germline-derived CDR1 and CDR2 are LNHDA and SQIVND (reference sequence). The CDR3 protein is CASSSPLAGGGYEQYF. The DNA of the CDR3 is TGTGCCAGTAGTAGCCCCCTAGCGGGAGGGGGTTACGAGCAGTACTTC. The full variable domain, with the rest looked up from reference TRBV19 and TRBJ2-7, is DGGITQSPKYLFRKEGQNVTLSCEQNLNHDAMYWYRQDPGQGLRLIYYSQIVNDFQKGDIAEGYSVSREKKESFPLTVTSAQKNPTAFYLCASSSPLAGGGYEQYFGPGTRLTVT.

This chain joins TRBV11-2 and TRBJ2-7, with D possibly TRBD1 on 5 matching bases. V was trimmed by 5 bases and J by 5 bases, leaving 25 bases between them. Germline-derived CDR1 and CDR2 are SGHAT and FQNNGV. CDR3 length: 17 amino acids. CDR3 DNA sequence: TGTGCCAGCAGCCCAAACTGGCAAGGGGCAACAATCGACGAGCAGTACTTC. It codes for CASSPNWQGATIDEQYF. Together with reference TRBV11-2 and TRBJ2-7, the CDR3 gives the full variable domain: EAGVAQSPRYKIIEKRQSVAFWCNPISGHATLYWYQQILGQGPKLLIQFQNNGVVDDSQLPKDRFSAERLKGVDSTLKIQPAKLEDSAVYLCASSPNWQGATIDEQYFGPGTRLTVT.

The genes are TRBV2 and TRBJ2-3; the match to TRBD2 covers 13 bases. This CDR3 is 16 amino acids long. J gave up 4 bases and V 7 bases, and 8 bases lay outside the gene matches. Germline values: CDR1 SNHLY, CDR2 FYNNEI. The CDR3: CASTKTTSGRSDTQYF. DNA of the CDR3: TGTGCCAGCACGAAAACGACTAGCGGGAGGTCAGATACGCAGTATTTT.

The chain joins TRBV3-1 (or the pseudogene TRBV3-2) to TRBJ1-5; the D gene is possibly TRBD1 (5 bases). The CDR3 is 15 amino acids. Germline values: CDR1 LGHDT, CDR2 YNNKEL (reference sequence). The germline V and J ends were trimmed by 1 base and 8 bases, with 15 bases remaining between them. DNA of the CDR3: TGTGCCAGCAGCCAAGCCGAAGTGGGGGGGGAGCCCCAGCATTTT. Amino acid sequence: CASSQAEVGGEPQHF.

This clone was counted once. This chain links TRBV7-3 with TRBJ2-2; possibly TRBD2 for D (6 bases). With 2 bases removed from V and 5 bases from J, the gap between germline ends came to 6 bases. Germline assignment: CDR1 SGHTA and CDR2 FQGTGA. The CDR3 is made up of 13 amino acids. CDR3 amino acids: CASSLGGTGELFF. CDR3 sequence (DNA): TGTGCCAGCAGCTTAGGAGGGACCGGGGAGCTGTTTTTT.

This clone was found once. The chain is built from TRBV5-1 and TRBJ1-3; 10 positions match TRBD1. The J segment lost 2 bases and the V segment lost 4 bases, leaving 3 bases of the junction unmatched. CDR1 SGHRS and CDR2 YFSETQ come from the germline V gene. CDR3 size: 15 residues. CDR3 sequence: CASSPDRGPGNTIYF. The CDR3 coding sequence is TGCGCCAGCAGCCCCGACAGGGGGCCTGGAAACACCATATATTTT.